Reported below is one TCR beta chain. No antigen is known for it. The repertoire came from unfractionated whole blood and reflected all unsorted peripheral T cells. This sample was included in a study of HIV-infected patients and healthy controls. Study-wide points: With just sixteen HIV-infected individuals processed, the findings' generality was considered strongly limited. Compared with untreated HIV+ repertoires, healthy controls showed roughly threefold more distinct CDR3s and higher Shannon diversity.

This CDR3 has 15 amino acids. V lost 3 bases to trimming and J lost 7 bases; unmatched junction nucleotides: 11. Germline CDR1 is ENHRY and CDR2 is SYGVKD. cDNA was made from 500 ng RNA using alpha and beta constant primers. Using multiplexing indices, alpha and beta chain libraries were generated apart by chain-specific third strand synthesis. A 5' RACE adapter with a random hexamer and the SP2 primer site was joined to cDNA. Via MiXCR, TCRdb re-called the 5' RACE reads, giving one row per CDR3 protein. The sample lists roughly 13,000 distinct CDR3 sequences, approximately 11% seen once, with under 6.5% in the top ten.

The sample consisted of blood. This TCR came from an adult in good health. The chain couples TRBV10-3 to TRBJ1-1, with 7 positions matching TRBD1. This CDR3 reads CAISETMTGRYEAFF. CDR3 bases: TGTGCCATCAGTGAAACGATGACAGGGAGATATGAAGCTTTCTTT.